The rows below give T cell receptor beta chains drawn from one sample of a study of T cell responses to AZD1222 COVID-19 vaccine. Generated by immunoSEQ multiplex PCR, the TCRdb table keeps only in-frame clones and is missing some. The sample lists some 60,000 clones, 89% occurring once. Sequencing was performed on peripheral blood, taken 28 days after the second AZD1222 dose. The receptors here all came from an adult who received the AZD1222 COVID-19 vaccine. CDR3s include the opening cysteine and the closing phenylalanine or tryptophan. D genes are given only for firm matches. Where a row states a size, it is once, few, many or the class of an expanded clone; other rows omit it.

v_call: TRBV9
j_call: TRBJ2-2
clone_size: .
d_call: TRBD2
cdr3_aa: CASSVLAGAYTGELFF
cdr3_nt: TGTGCCAGCAGCGTACTAGCGGGGGCGTACACCGGGGAGCTGTTTTTT

v_call: TRBV19
j_call: TRBJ2-1
clone_size: .
d_call: TRBD2
cdr3_aa: CASSMRLAGGTTQYNEQFF
cdr3_nt: TGTGCCAGTAGTATGAGACTAGCGGGGGGTACAACACAATACAATGAGCAGTTCTTC

v_call: TRBV5-1
j_call: TRBJ1-5
clone_size: .
d_call: .
cdr3_aa: CASSLDEGNNQPQHF
cdr3_nt: TGCGCCAGCAGCTTGGATGAGGGGAATAATCAGCCCCAGCATTTT

v_call: TRBV30
j_call: TRBJ2-3
clone_size: .
d_call: .
cdr3_aa: CAWIGGSGTDTQYF
cdr3_nt: TGTGCCTGGATTGGGGGGTCGGGCACAGATACGCAGTATTTT

v_call: TRBV10-2
j_call: TRBJ1-6
clone_size: .
d_call: .
cdr3_aa: CASSEQNNSPLHF
cdr3_nt: TGCGCCAGCAGTGAGCAGAATAATTCACCCCTCCACTTT

v_call: TRBV28
j_call: TRBJ2-7
clone_size: .
d_call: TRBD1
cdr3_aa: CASSPPRDRGYEQYF
cdr3_nt: TGTGCCAGCAGTCCACCTCGGGACAGGGGCTACGAGCAGTACTTC

v_call: TRBV19
j_call: TRBJ1-5
clone_size: .
d_call: .
cdr3_aa: CASSIGTRSNQPQHF
cdr3_nt: TGTGCCAGTAGTATAGGAACAAGAAGCAATCAGCCCCAGCATTTT

v_call: TRBV29-1
j_call: TRBJ2-2
clone_size: .
d_call: .
cdr3_aa: CSAGRDTNTGELFF
cdr3_nt: TGCAGCGCTGGCCGGGACACGAACACCGGGGAGCTGTTTTTT

v_call: TRBV7-2
j_call: TRBJ2-7
clone_size: .
d_call: .
cdr3_aa: CASSSQGIRVYEQYF
cdr3_nt: TGTGCCAGCAGCTCCCAGGGAATTCGGGTCTACGAGCAGTACTTC

v_call: TRBV19
j_call: TRBJ2-7
clone_size: .
d_call: TRBD1
cdr3_aa: CASSGMTGGNYEQYF
cdr3_nt: TGTGCCAGTAGCGGTATGACAGGGGGCAACTACGAGCAGTACTTC

v_call: TRBV10-3
j_call: TRBJ2-3
clone_size: .
d_call: .
cdr3_aa: CAITDQGEGLTDTQYF
cdr3_nt: TGTGCCATCACCGACCAGGGTGAGGGGCTCACAGATACGCAGTATTTT

v_call: TRBV6-5
j_call: TRBJ2-7
clone_size: few
d_call: TRBD2
cdr3_aa: CASMREQAFEQYF
cdr3_nt: TGTGCCAGCATGCGGGAGCAGGCCTTCGAGCAGTACTTC

v_call: TRBV13
j_call: TRBJ2-1
clone_size: few
d_call: .
cdr3_aa: CASSLGGGGSNNEQFF
cdr3_nt: TGTGCCAGCAGCTTAGGCGGAGGGGGTAGTAACAATGAGCAGTTCTTC

v_call: TRBV2
j_call: TRBJ2-1
clone_size: .
d_call: TRBD2
cdr3_aa: CASSDLAGSWFF
cdr3_nt: TGTGCCAGCAGTGACCTAGCGGGAAGTTGGTTCTTC

v_call: TRBV7-2
j_call: TRBJ2-1
clone_size: .
d_call: .
cdr3_aa: CASSLLIRFSSYNEQFF
cdr3_nt: TGTGCCAGCAGCTTACTTATCAGGTTTAGCTCCTACAATGAGCAGTTCTTC

v_call: TRBV5-8
j_call: TRBJ1-1
clone_size: .
d_call: .
cdr3_aa: CASSLTGRVGTEAFF
cdr3_nt: TGTGCCAGCAGCTTGACCGGCAGGGTAGGGACTGAAGCTTTCTTT

v_call: TRBV30
j_call: TRBJ1-1
clone_size: .
d_call: .
cdr3_aa: CAWRLSDTEAFF
cdr3_nt: TGTGCCTGGAGACTTAGTGACACTGAAGCTTTCTTT

v_call: TRBV3-1/TRBV3-2
j_call: TRBJ2-3
clone_size: once
d_call: .
cdr3_aa: CASSPGPATDTQYF
cdr3_nt: TGTGCCAGCAGCCCTGGCCCGGCTACAGATACGCAGTATTTT

v_call: TRBV2
j_call: TRBJ2-2
clone_size: .
d_call: .
cdr3_aa: CASSVSGANTGELFF
cdr3_nt: TGTGCCAGCAGTGTATCAGGGGCGAACACCGGGGAGCTGTTTTTT

v_call: TRBV2
j_call: TRBJ1-2
clone_size: .
d_call: .
cdr3_aa: CASSTSRSNYGYTF
cdr3_nt: TGTGCCAGCAGTACAAGCCGGTCTAACTATGGCTACACCTTC

v_call: TRBV6-5
j_call: TRBJ1-3
clone_size: once
d_call: TRBD1
cdr3_aa: CASSLQGSSGNTIYF
cdr3_nt: TGTGCCAGCAGCTTACAGGGGAGCTCTGGAAACACCATATATTTT

v_call: TRBV19
j_call: TRBJ1-1
clone_size: .
d_call: .
cdr3_aa: CASSITRRGGTEAFF
cdr3_nt: TGTGCCAGTAGTATCACCCGGAGAGGGGGCACTGAAGCTTTCTTT

v_call: TRBV6-5
j_call: TRBJ2-2
clone_size: .
d_call: TRBD2
cdr3_aa: CASKESGGITGELFF
cdr3_nt: TGTGCCAGCAAAGAGAGCGGGGGGATTACCGGGGAGCTGTTTTTT

v_call: TRBV5-1
j_call: TRBJ1-4
clone_size: .
d_call: TRBD1
cdr3_aa: CASSLVGTGTNEKLFF
cdr3_nt: TGCGCCAGCAGCTTGGTTGGGACAGGGACTAATGAAAAACTGTTTTTT

v_call: TRBV27
j_call: TRBJ1-5
clone_size: .
d_call: .
cdr3_aa: CASSPWTEPYSNQPQHF
cdr3_nt: TGTGCCAGCAGTCCCTGGACAGAGCCTTATAGCAATCAGCCCCAGCATTTT

v_call: TRBV30
j_call: TRBJ1-3
clone_size: .
d_call: .
cdr3_aa: CAWSVSSGNTIYF
cdr3_nt: TGTGCCTGGTCCGTTTCCTCTGGAAACACCATATATTTT

v_call: TRBV21-1
j_call: TRBJ2-3
clone_size: .
d_call: .
cdr3_aa: CASNTGDTDTQYF
cdr3_nt: TGTGCCAGCAACACTGGAGACACAGATACGCAGTATTTT

v_call: TRBV29-1
j_call: TRBJ2-2
clone_size: .
d_call: .
cdr3_aa: CSVEIAANTGELFF
cdr3_nt: TGCAGCGTTGAGATAGCGGCGAACACCGGGGAGCTGTTTTTT

v_call: TRBV12-3/TRBV12-4
j_call: TRBJ1-1
clone_size: .
d_call: .
cdr3_aa: CASSRTVEAFF
cdr3_nt: TGTGCCAGCAGCCGGACCGTCGAAGCTTTCTTT

v_call: TRBV7-9
j_call: TRBJ2-1
clone_size: once
d_call: .
cdr3_aa: CASSLGQGLMYEQFF
cdr3_nt: TGTGCCAGCAGCTTAGGCCAGGGCCTTATGTATGAGCAGTTCTTC

v_call: TRBV30
j_call: TRBJ2-7
clone_size: once
d_call: .
cdr3_aa: CAWKAKSHEQYF
cdr3_nt: TGTGCCTGGAAGGCGAAGTCCCACGAGCAGTACTTC

v_call: TRBV6-6
j_call: TRBJ2-7
clone_size: .
d_call: .
cdr3_aa: CASSAAATYEQYF
cdr3_nt: TGTGCCAGCAGTGCCGCGGCAACCTACGAGCAGTACTTC

v_call: TRBV5-1
j_call: TRBJ1-2
clone_size: .
d_call: .
cdr3_aa: CASSPSSGGYTF
cdr3_nt: TGCGCCAGCAGCCCGTCCTCAGGGGGCTACACCTTC

v_call: TRBV29-1
j_call: TRBJ2-1
clone_size: .
d_call: .
cdr3_aa: CSVIGTLDEQFF
cdr3_nt: TGCAGCGTGATTGGGACTTTAGATGAGCAGTTCTTC

v_call: TRBV4-3
j_call: TRBJ2-3
clone_size: .
d_call: .
cdr3_aa: CASSQDRFYPRGRTDTQYF
cdr3_nt: TGCGCCAGCAGCCAAGACAGATTCTATCCGAGAGGGCGCACAGATACGCAGTATTTT

v_call: TRBV3-1/TRBV3-2
j_call: TRBJ1-1
clone_size: .
d_call: .
cdr3_aa: CASSQVTAQNTEAFF
cdr3_nt: TGTGCCAGCAGCCAGGTGACAGCCCAGAACACTGAAGCTTTCTTT

v_call: TRBV19
j_call: TRBJ2-5
clone_size: .
d_call: .
cdr3_aa: CATRKSAQETQYF
cdr3_nt: TGTGCCACCCGTAAGAGCGCTCAAGAGACCCAGTACTTC

v_call: TRBV27
j_call: TRBJ1-2
clone_size: .
d_call: .
cdr3_aa: CASSTAQGGRYGYTF
cdr3_nt: TGTGCCAGCAGTACAGCACAGGGAGGGAGGTATGGCTACACCTTC

v_call: TRBV24-1
j_call: TRBJ2-1
clone_size: .
d_call: .
cdr3_aa: CATSDLPHHSSYNEQFF
cdr3_nt: TGTGCCACCAGTGATTTGCCCCACCACAGCTCCTACAATGAGCAGTTCTTC

v_call: TRBV21-1
j_call: TRBJ1-2
clone_size: .
d_call: .
cdr3_aa: CASSTARHGYTF
cdr3_nt: TGTGCCAGCAGCACGGCCCGGCATGGCTACACCTTC

v_call: TRBV14
j_call: TRBJ2-7
clone_size: .
d_call: .
cdr3_aa: CASSRGELRASYEQYF
cdr3_nt: TGTGCCAGCAGCCGAGGGGAGTTACGGGCCTCCTACGAGCAGTACTTC